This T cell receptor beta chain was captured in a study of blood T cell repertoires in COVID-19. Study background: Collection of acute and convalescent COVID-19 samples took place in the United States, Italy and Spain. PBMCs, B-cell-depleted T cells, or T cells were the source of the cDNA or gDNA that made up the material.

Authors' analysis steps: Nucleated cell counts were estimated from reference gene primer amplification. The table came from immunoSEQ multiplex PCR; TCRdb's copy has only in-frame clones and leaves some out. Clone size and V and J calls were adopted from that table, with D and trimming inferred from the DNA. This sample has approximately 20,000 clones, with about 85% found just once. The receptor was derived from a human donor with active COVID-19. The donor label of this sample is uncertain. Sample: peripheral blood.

The CDR3 region has the DNA TGCGCCAGCAGCAGGGAGGACTCGAACACCGGGGAGCTGTTTTTT. Amino acids: CASSREDSNTGELFF. The chain is built from TRBV4-1 and TRBJ2-2; possible D gene TRBD2, 6 bases. This CDR3 has 15 amino acids. Trimming shortened V by 5 bases and J by 0 bases, and 10 bases separated the two germline ends. Germline V gene data show CDR1 as MGHRA and CDR2 as YSYEKL.